The next 3 T cell receptor beta chains were all read from a single sample in a study of OX40 agonist ivuxolimab in advanced cancers. The library relied on the immunoSEQ multiplex PCR assay. The immuneACCESS repertoire file appears here via TCRdb, limited to in-frame rearrangements. These files lack a portion of the clones; in checked studies, under half of the deficit traces to unresolved V genes, and the cause of the others is not known. Counted in this sample were 50,000 or so clones; about 88% of them appeared once. Together, the top ten hold about 0.58% of the sample. The sequenced sample was CD4+ or CD8+ T cells sorted from blood, obtained in a trial of the OX40 agonist ivuxolimab. The receptor set was obtained from an adult with an advanced solid tumor such as melanoma, head and neck, liver or kidney cancer.

This chain connects TRBV6-5 to TRBJ1-2; D uncertain. Germline V gene sequence: CDR1 MNHEY, CDR2 SVGAGI. The CDR3 loop spans 14 amino acids. V lost 0 bases, J lost 5 bases, and 10 bases lay in between. The CDR3 DNA sequence: TGTGCCAGCAGTTACTCTAAGGTTTTGTATGGCTACACCTTC. This codes for CASSYSKVLYGYTF.

The chain employs TRBV2 and TRBJ1-5, with 11 bases fitting TRBD1. The J segment lost 5 bases and the V segment lost 5 bases, leaving 11 bases of the junction unmatched. This CDR3 is 17 amino acids long. Per germline, CDR1 SNHLY and CDR2 FYNNEI. The CDR3 region has the DNA TGTGCCAGCAGTACGGCAATCGGACAGGGGGCATATCAGCCCCAGCATTTT. Amino acid sequence: CASSTAIGQGAYQPQHF.

This clone was recorded once. The chain links TRBV19 to TRBJ1-2; D may be TRBD1 (6 bases). Per the germline V gene, CDR1 is LNHDA and CDR2 is SQIVND (reference sequence). V dropped 11 bases and J dropped 4 bases, with 26 bases sitting between them. CDR3 length: 16 residues. CDR3 DNA sequence: TGTGCCGCTAAAGAACAACAGGGCAAGGCGGGCTATGGCTACACCTTC. As protein: CAAKEQQGKAGYGYTF. Filled out from reference TRBV19 and TRBJ1-2, the complete variable domain reads DGGITQSPKYLFRKEGQNVTLSCEQNLNHDAMYWYRQDPGQGLRLIYYSQIVNDFQKGDIAEGYSVSREKKESFPLTVTSAQKNPTAFYLCAAKEQQGKAGYGYTFGSGTRLTVV.